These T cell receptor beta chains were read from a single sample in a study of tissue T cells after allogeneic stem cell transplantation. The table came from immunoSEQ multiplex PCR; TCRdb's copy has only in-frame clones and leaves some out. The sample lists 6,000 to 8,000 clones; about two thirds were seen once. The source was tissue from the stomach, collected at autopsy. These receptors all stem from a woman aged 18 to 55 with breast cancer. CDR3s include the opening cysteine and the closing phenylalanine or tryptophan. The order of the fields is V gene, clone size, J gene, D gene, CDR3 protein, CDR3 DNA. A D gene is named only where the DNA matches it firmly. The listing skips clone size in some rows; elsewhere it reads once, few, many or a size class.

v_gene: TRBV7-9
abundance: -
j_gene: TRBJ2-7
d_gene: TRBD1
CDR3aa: CASSGTGYSYEQYF
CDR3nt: TGTGCCAGCAGCGGGACAGGATACTCCTACGAGCAGTACTTC

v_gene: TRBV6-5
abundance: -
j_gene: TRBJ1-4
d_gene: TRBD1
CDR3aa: CASKAGTGGEKLFF
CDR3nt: TGTGCCAGCAAAGCGGGGACAGGCGGTGAAAAACTGTTTTTT

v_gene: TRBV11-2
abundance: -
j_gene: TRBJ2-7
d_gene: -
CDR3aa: CASSSRLDAYEQYF
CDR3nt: TGTGCCAGCAGCTCCAGACTGGATGCCTACGAGCAGTACTTC

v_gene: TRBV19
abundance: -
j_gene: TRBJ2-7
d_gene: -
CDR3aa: CASSISTNEQYF
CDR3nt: TGTGCCAGTAGTATTTCGACTAACGAGCAGTACTTC

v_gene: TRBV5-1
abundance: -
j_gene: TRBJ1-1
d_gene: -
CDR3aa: CASSSQGQNTEAFF
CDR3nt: TGCGCCAGCAGCTCCCAAGGACAGAACACTGAAGCTTTCTTT

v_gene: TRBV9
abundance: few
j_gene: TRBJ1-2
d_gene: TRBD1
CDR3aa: CASSVGRQGAFDGYTF
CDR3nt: TGTGCCAGCAGCGTAGGTCGGCAGGGGGCATTCGATGGCTACACCTTC

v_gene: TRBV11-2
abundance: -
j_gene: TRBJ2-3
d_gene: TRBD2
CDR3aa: CASSPKRLAGVSDTQYF
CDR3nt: TGTGCCAGCAGCCCGAAGAGGCTAGCGGGGGTTTCAGATACGCAGTATTTT

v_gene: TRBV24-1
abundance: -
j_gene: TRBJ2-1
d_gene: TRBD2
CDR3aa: CATSDPTSGAYNEQFF
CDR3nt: TGTGCCACCAGTGATCCCACTAGCGGGGCCTACAATGAGCAGTTCTTC

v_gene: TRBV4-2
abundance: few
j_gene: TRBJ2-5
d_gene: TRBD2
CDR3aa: CASSPLAGGEETQYF
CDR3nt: TGTGCCAGCAGCCCCTTAGCGGGGGGGGAAGAGACCCAGTACTTC

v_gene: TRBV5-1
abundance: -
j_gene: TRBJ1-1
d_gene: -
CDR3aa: CASSPLTGNTEAFF
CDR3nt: TGCGCCAGCAGCCCGCTGACAGGGAACACTGAAGCTTTCTTT

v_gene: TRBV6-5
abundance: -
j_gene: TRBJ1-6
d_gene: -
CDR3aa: CASTQGGPPLHF
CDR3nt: TGTGCCAGCACGCAAGGGGGGCCACCCCTCCACTTT

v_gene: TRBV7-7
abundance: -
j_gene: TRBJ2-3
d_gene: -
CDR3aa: CASSKGPTDTQYF
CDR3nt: TGTGCTAGCAGCAAGGGGCCGACAGATACGCAGTATTTT

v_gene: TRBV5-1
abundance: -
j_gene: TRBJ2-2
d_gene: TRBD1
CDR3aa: CASSLEGQGVNGELFF
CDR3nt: TGCGCCAGCAGCTTGGAGGGACAGGGGGTTAACGGGGAGCTGTTTTTT

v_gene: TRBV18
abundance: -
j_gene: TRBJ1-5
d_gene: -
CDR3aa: CASSGDGRAGAQHF
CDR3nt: TGTGCCAGCTCAGGAGACGGACGAGCGGGGGCCCAGCATTTT

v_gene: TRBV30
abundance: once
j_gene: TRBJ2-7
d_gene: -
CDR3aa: CAWSVGVLGYEQYF
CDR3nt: TGTGCCTGGAGTGTAGGAGTTCTAGGCTACGAGCAGTACTTC

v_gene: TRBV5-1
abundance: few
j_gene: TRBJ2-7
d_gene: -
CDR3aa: CASSLERFDDEQYF
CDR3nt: TGCGCCAGCAGCTTGGAACGATTTGACGACGAGCAGTACTTC

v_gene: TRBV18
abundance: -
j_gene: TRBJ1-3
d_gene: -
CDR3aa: CASSQTPGGSGNTIYF
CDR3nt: TGTGCCAGCTCACAGACCCCCGGGGGCTCTGGAAACACCATATATTTT

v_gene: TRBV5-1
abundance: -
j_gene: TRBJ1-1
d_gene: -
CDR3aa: CASSEGVGAMNTEAFF
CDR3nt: TGCGCCAGCAGCGAGGGGGTGGGAGCTATGAACACTGAAGCTTTCTTT

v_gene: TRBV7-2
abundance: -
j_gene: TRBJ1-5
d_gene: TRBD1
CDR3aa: CASRLQGGIVQPQHF
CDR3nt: TGTGCCAGCAGATTACAGGGGGGGATCGTACAGCCCCAGCATTTT

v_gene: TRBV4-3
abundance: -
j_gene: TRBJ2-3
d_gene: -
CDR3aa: CASSQGGYTSTDTQYF
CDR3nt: TGCGCCAGCAGCCAAGGCGGGTATACTAGCACAGATACGCAGTATTTT

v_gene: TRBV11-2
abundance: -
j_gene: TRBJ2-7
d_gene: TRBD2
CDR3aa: CASSIALGGLAGPPYEQYF
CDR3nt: TGTGCCAGCAGCATAGCCCTTGGGGGACTAGCGGGACCACCCTACGAGCAGTACTTC

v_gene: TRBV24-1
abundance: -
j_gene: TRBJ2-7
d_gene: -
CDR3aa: CATSDTGNDEQYF
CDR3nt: TGTGCCACCAGTGATACAGGGAACGACGAGCAGTACTTC

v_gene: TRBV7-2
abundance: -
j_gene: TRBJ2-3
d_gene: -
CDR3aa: CASSLTVDTQYF
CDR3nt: TGTGCCAGCAGCTTAACAGTGGATACGCAGTATTTT

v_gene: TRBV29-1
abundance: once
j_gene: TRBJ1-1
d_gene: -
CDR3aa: CSVERVWNTEAFF
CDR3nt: TGCAGCGTTGAACGGGTATGGAACACTGAAGCTTTCTTT

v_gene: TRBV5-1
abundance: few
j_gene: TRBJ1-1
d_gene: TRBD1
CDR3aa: CASSLDAGGTEAFF
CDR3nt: TGCGCCAGCAGCTTGGATGCAGGGGGCACTGAAGCTTTCTTT

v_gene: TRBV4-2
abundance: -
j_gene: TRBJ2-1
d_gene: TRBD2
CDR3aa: CASSEGGGWNEQFF
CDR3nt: TGTGCCAGCAGCGAGGGCGGGGGTTGGAATGAGCAGTTCTTC

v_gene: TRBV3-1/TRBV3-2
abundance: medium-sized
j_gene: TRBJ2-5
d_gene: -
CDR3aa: CASSQGAGDGETQYF
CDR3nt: TGTGCCAGCAGCCAAGGGGCAGGGGACGGGGAGACCCAGTACTTC

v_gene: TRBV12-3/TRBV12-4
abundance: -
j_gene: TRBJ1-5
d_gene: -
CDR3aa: CASSLIEGQPQHF
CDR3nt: TGTGCCAGCAGTTTAATAGAAGGTCAGCCCCAGCATTTT